This TCR beta chain was identified in a study of regulatory T cells in long-lasting Graves disease. Building the TCR beta libraries relied on iRepertoire HTBI primers, and CDR3 regions underwent Arm-PCR. TCRdb ran MiXCR on the multiplex PCR reads and lists one entry per CDR3 protein. The profile covers roughly 400,000 distinct CDR3 sequences, with about 15% appearing a single time and about 8% taken by the ten largest. Time point reported: newly diagnosed GD, antithyroid drugs for less than 3 months. Scientists built the TCR library using RNA that was extracted from PBMCs. This clonotype was picked up many times. This CDR3 spans 12 amino acids. Germline CDR1 reads SGHVS; CDR2 reads FQNEAQ. Trimming left V 4 bases short and J 5 bases short, with 6 bases between. Another study also made use of these data, one on T cells in Graves' hyperthyroidism and ophthalmopathy.

This chain uses TRBV7-8 with TRBJ1-5, with D unclear. Here the sequenced sample was peripheral blood mononuclear cells (PBMCs), taken at new diagnosis, from a patient treated with antithyroid drugs. The TCR sequence derives from a woman aged 40 to 55 with Graves disease. CDR3: CASSSPYQPQHF. CDR3 sequence (DNA): TGTGCCAGCAGCTCCCCGTATCAGCCCCAGCATTTT.